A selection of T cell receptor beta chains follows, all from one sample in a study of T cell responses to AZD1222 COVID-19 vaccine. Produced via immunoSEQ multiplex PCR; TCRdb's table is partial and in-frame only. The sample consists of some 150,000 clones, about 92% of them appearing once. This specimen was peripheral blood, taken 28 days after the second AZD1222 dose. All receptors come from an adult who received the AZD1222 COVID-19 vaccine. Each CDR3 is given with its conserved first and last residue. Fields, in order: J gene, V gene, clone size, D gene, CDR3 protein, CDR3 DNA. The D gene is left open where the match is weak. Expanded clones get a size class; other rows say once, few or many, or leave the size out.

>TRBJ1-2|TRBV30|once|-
CAWSVRGGFYGYTF
TGTGCCTGGAGTGTACGGGGCGGATTCTATGGCTACACCTTC
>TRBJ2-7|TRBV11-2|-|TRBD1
CASSLALGQGYEQYF
TGTGCCAGCAGCTTAGCTCTGGGACAGGGCTACGAGCAGTACTTC
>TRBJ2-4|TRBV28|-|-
CASREQGKNIQYF
TGTGCCAGCAGAGAGCAGGGAAAAAACATTCAGTACTTC
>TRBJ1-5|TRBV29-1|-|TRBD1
CSVEIGGGDQPQHF
TGCAGCGTTGAGATAGGGGGCGGTGATCAGCCCCAGCATTTT
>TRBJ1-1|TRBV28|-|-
CASSFRSTGTPNTEAFF
TGTGCCAGCAGTTTTCGAAGCACCGGGACACCCAACACTGAAGCTTTCTTT
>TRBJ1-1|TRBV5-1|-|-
CASSLAGHLEMNTEAFF
TGCGCCAGCAGCCTGGCGGGACACCTGGAGATGAACACTGAAGCTTTCTTT
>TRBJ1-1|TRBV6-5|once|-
CASSYYSSTEAFF
TGTGCCAGCAGTTACTACAGTAGCACTGAAGCTTTCTTT
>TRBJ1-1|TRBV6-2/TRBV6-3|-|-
CASSSLGPEAFF
TGTGCCAGCAGTTCCCTAGGCCCTGAAGCTTTCTTT
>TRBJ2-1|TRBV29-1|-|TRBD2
CSVDSSGRNNEQFF
TGCAGCGTTGATTCTAGCGGGAGGAATAATGAGCAGTTCTTC
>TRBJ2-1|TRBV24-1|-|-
CATSDWTGEAGTEQFF
TGTGCCACCAGTGATTGGACCGGTGAAGCCGGGACTGAGCAGTTCTTC
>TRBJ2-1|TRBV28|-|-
CASSSYSSYNEQFF
TGTGCCAGCAGTTCTTACAGCTCCTACAATGAGCAGTTCTTC
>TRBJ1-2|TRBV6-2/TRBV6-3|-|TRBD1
CASSYLPGQGRGYTF
TGTGCCAGCAGTTACCTTCCCGGACAGGGGCGCGGCTACACCTTC
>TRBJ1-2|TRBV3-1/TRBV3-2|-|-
CASSQGFGPEANYGYTF
TGTGCCAGCAGCCAAGGATTCGGACCTGAAGCTAACTATGGCTACACCTTC